Presented here are 29 T cell receptor beta chains from one specimen sequenced in a study of blood T cell repertoires in COVID-19. Generated by immunoSEQ multiplex PCR, the TCRdb table keeps only in-frame clones and is missing some. Here the sample spans 250,000 to 300,000 clones, around 87% being singletons. Sequences were obtained from peripheral blood. Receptor source: a woman in her 50s who had recovered from COVID-19.

The chain is built from TRBV5-1 and TRBJ2-3, with 7 bases matching TRBD1. The CDR3 runs 15 residues. After removal of 3 bases from V and 9 bases from J, the junction contained 13 bases not matched to a gene. CDR1 is SGHRS and CDR2 is YFSETQ in the germline V gene. The CDR3 here is CASSSDRAQSLTQYF. The CDR3 DNA reads as TGCGCCAGCAGCTCCGACAGGGCCCAATCGTTAACGCAGTATTTT.

This clone was seen a handful of times. The V and J genes are TRBV27 and TRBJ1-2, with D tentatively TRBD1 (6 bases). The CDR3 extends over 15 amino acids. CDR1 is MNHEY, CDR2 SMNVEV, per germline (reference sequence). Trimming removed 4 bases from V and 4 bases from J, with 16 bases in between. CDR3 region: CASSSARGGTYGYTF. The CDR3 region has the DNA TGTGCCAGCAGTTCCGCCCGAGGGGGAACCTATGGCTACACCTTC.

V usage is TRBV12-3 or TRBV12-4 and J usage is TRBJ1-1; possibly TRBD1 for D (6 bases). The CDR3 runs to 13 residues. Trimming removed 5 bases at V and 11 bases at J, with 18 bases between. The chain's CDR3 is CASSPPGSRGAFF. The DNA of the CDR3 is TGTGCCAGCAGTCCCCCAGGGTCTAGGGGGGCTTTCTTT.

The gene calls are TRBV9 and TRBJ1-1; a possible D gene is TRBD1 (5 bases). Germline V lookup: CDR1 SGDLS, CDR2 YYNGEE. Between the trimmed V and J ends, which lost 4 bases and 4 bases, there was a span of 17 bases. This CDR3 is built from 15 residues. CDR3 sequence reads: CASSPLRVLSTEAFF. Written as DNA, the CDR3 is TGTGCCAGCAGCCCACTCAGGGTTTTGAGCACTGAAGCTTTCTTT.

The V call is TRBV5-1, the J call TRBJ1-4, with D possibly matching TRBD1 (6 bases). This CDR3 spans 15 amino acids. The V end lost 4 bases, the J end lost 2 bases, and 12 bases lay between the germline ends. From germline, CDR1 is SGHRS and CDR2 YFSETQ. The CDR3 bases are TGCGCCAGCAGCCATACAGGGATCACTAATGAAAAACTGTTTTTT. Protein: CASSHTGITNEKLFF.

This chain uses TRBV7-9 with TRBJ1-6; D uncertain. Trimming removed 5 bases from V and 8 bases from J, with 13 bases in between. CDR1 SEHNR and CDR2 FQNEAQ come from the germline V gene (reference sequence). The CDR3 spans 14 residues. DNA for the CDR3: TGTGCCAGCAGCCTGGCGGTGAAGGATTCACCCCTCCACTTT. Protein sequence: CASSLAVKDSPLHF.

The sample holds one count of this clone. The chain couples TRBV3-1 (or the pseudogene TRBV3-2) to TRBJ2-7; perhaps TRBD2 as D (7 bases). CDR1 and CDR2 from the germline V gene are LGHDT and YNNKEL (reference sequence). V lost 0 bases, J lost 6 bases, and 15 bases lay in between. This CDR3 is 15 amino acids long. CDR3 amino acids: CASSQDSPGEGEQYF. The CDR3 coding sequence is TGTGCCAGCAGCCAAGATTCCCCAGGGGAGGGCGAGCAGTACTTC.

The chain joins TRBV13 to TRBJ1-4; 10 bases agree with TRBD1. The V gene's germline CDR1 is PRHDT and CDR2 FYEKMQ (reference sequence). This CDR3 region has 20 residues. V shed 3 bases, J shed 0 bases, and the junction held 13 bases outside the gene matches. The CDR3 nucleotides read TGTGCCAGCAGCTTCCGCCCCGCCGGGACAGGGGATGCAACTAATGAAAAACTGTTTTTT. Translation gives CASSFRPAGTGDATNEKLFF.

V gene TRBV7-3 combines with J gene TRBJ1-2, with TRBD1 matching 8 bases. The CDR3 is 14 residues long. In germline, CDR1 is SGHTA, CDR2 FQGTGA. After removal of 3 bases from V and 1 base from J, the junction contained 1 base not matched to a gene. The CDR3 DNA follows: TGTGCCAGCAGCTTGGACAGGGTTAACTATGGCTACACCTTC. Translated, it gives CASSLDRVNYGYTF.

The chain has TRBV7-2 and TRBJ2-2; possibly TRBD1 for D (5 bases). Germline V gene sequence: CDR1 SGHTA, CDR2 FQGNSA. Trimming removed 4 bases from V and 2 bases from J, with 8 bases in between. The CDR3 spans 14 residues. This CDR3 is CASSSRTNTGELFF. CDR3 coding DNA: TGTGCCAGCAGCTCCAGGACAAACACCGGGGAGCTGTTTTTT.

This sequence joins TRBV27 and TRBJ2-7; TRBD2 matches at 9 bases. The germline V gene encodes CDR1 MNHEY and CDR2 SMNVEV (reference sequence). The CDR3 loop spans 17 amino acids. The V and J ends lost 5 bases and 3 bases, in that order; junction bases with no gene match: 14. The CDR3 reads CASSPRGVASGNYEQYF. As DNA, the CDR3 is TGTGCCAGCAGTCCCAGAGGTGTGGCTAGCGGGAACTACGAGCAGTACTTC.

This rearrangement joins TRBV27 to TRBJ2-7, with 8 bases aligning to TRBD1. The CDR3 consists of 15 residues. Trimming took 7 bases from V and 7 from J; bases not matched to a gene: 15. Germline values: CDR1 MNHEY, CDR2 SMNVEV (reference sequence). CDR3: CASKPGGAVRLEQYF. For the CDR3, the DNA is TGTGCCAGCAAACCAGGGGGCGCAGTCCGGTTAGAGCAGTACTTC.

The rearrangement joins TRBV19 to TRBJ1-1; D is undetermined. V was pared by 8 bases and J by 5 bases, with 6 bases between. Germline V lookup: CDR1 LNHDA, CDR2 SQIVND (reference sequence). This CDR3 region has 10 residues. Here the CDR3 reads CASRGTEAFF. The CDR3 nucleotides read TGTGCCAGTCGAGGAACTGAAGCTTTCTTT.

This clone was seen a handful of times. The V gene is TRBV9, the J gene TRBJ1-2, with D possibly matching TRBD1 (5 bases). V was cut by 2 bases and J by 3 bases, with 14 bases left in between. Per the germline V gene, CDR1 is SGDLS and CDR2 is YYNGEE. The CDR3 has 15 residues. The CDR3: CASSVGGAQDYGYTF. CDR3 nucleotides: TGTGCCAGCAGCGTTGGAGGGGCTCAGGACTATGGCTACACCTTC.

This rearrangement joins TRBV9 to TRBJ2-2; 11 bases fit TRBD1. V trimming: 3 bases; J trimming: 8 bases; junction bases outside the gene matches: 6. The V gene's germline CDR1 is SGDLS and CDR2 YYNGEE. The CDR3 loop spans 15 amino acids. The CDR3 coding sequence is TGTGCCAGCAGCGCCGGACAGGGGGCCTCAGGGGAGCTGTTTTTT. Amino acid sequence: CASSAGQGASGELFF.

J is TRBJ2-2 and V is TRBV10-3, with 10 positions matching TRBD2. CDR1 and CDR2 (germline): ENHRY, SYGVKD. There are 19 residues in the CDR3. After removal of 3 bases from V and 0 bases from J, the junction contained 10 bases not matched to a gene. The CDR3 loop is CAISESGTSAGTNTGELFF. CDR3 sequence (DNA): TGTGCCATCAGTGAATCCGGGACTAGCGCAGGCACGAACACCGGGGAGCTGTTTTTT.

This clone appeared once. CDR3 nucleotide sequence: TGCGCCAGCAGCCCGGGACAATCCGAGACCCAGTACTTC. This sequence encodes CASSPGQSETQYF. This chain links TRBV5-1 with TRBJ2-5, with D tentatively TRBD1 (6 bases). Looked up from germline, CDR1 is SGHRS and CDR2 is YFSETQ. The CDR3 runs to 13 residues. The V gene lost 4 bases and the J gene lost 5 bases, with 12 bases spanning the gap.

The chain joins TRBV6-5 to TRBJ1-1, with D uncertain. V lost 6 bases to trimming and J lost 6 bases, with 5 bases between them. The CDR3 spans 10 residues. Germline V gene data show CDR1 as MNHEY and CDR2 as SVGAGI. Written as DNA, the CDR3 is TGTGCCAGCAGGGAGGCTGAAGCTTTCTTT. This encodes CASREAEAFF.

V and J are TRBV12-5 and TRBJ1-5; D is uncertain. This CDR3 has 15 amino acids. Germline CDR1 and CDR2: LGHNT and FRNRAP. Trimming removed 6 bases at V and 1 base at J, with 13 bases between. CDR3 DNA: TGTGCTAGTGGCCCCAGTATCGGGAGCAATCAGCCCCAGCATTTT. Residues: CASGPSIGSNQPQHF.

The chain has TRBV7-8 and TRBJ2-7; possible D gene TRBD1, 5 bases. Germline-derived CDR1 and CDR2 are SGHVS and FQNEAQ. The CDR3 extends over 14 amino acids. Deletions cut 1 base from V and 3 bases from J, with 10 bases between. The CDR3 loop reads CASSLGLQGYEQYF. The CDR3, as DNA: TGTGCCAGCAGCTTAGGCCTCCAGGGCTACGAGCAGTACTTC.

The chain uses TRBV28 and TRBJ1-2; D is possibly TRBD1 (5 bases). This CDR3 has 12 amino acids. Germline lookup yields CDR1 MDHEN and CDR2 SYDVKM. V lost 5 bases to trimming and J lost 8 bases, with 12 bases between them. Here the CDR3 reads CASSTRVRGYTF. The CDR3 DNA is TGTGCCAGCAGTACCAGGGTACGAGGCTACACCTTC.

The genes are TRBV20-1 and TRBJ2-5; 9 bases map to TRBD2. The CDR3 is 15 amino acids. The V and J ends lost 3 bases and 1 base, in that order; junction bases with no gene match: 6. Germline V gene lookup returns CDR1 DFQATT and CDR2 SNEGSKA (reference sequence). CDR3 nucleotides: TGCAGTGCTAGTAAGGCTAGCGGGATCCAAGAGACCCAGTACTTC. It is translated as CSASKASGIQETQYF.

The chain uses TRBV5-1 and TRBJ2-2; a possible D gene is TRBD2 (5 bases). V gave up 7 bases and J gave up 4 bases, with 11 bases separating them. The CDR3 totals 13 residues. Germline-derived CDR1 and CDR2 are SGHRS and YFSETQ. The CDR3 DNA reads TGCGCCAGCCGTGAGGGTTCCACCGGGGAGCTGTTTTTT. It yields the protein CASREGSTGELFF.

The chain joins TRBV3-1 (or the pseudogene TRBV3-2) to TRBJ1-2, with D tentatively TRBD1 (5 bases). The CDR3 is 14 residues long. Germline CDR1 LGHDT, CDR2 YNNKEL (reference sequence). V dropped 2 bases and J dropped 7 bases, with 14 bases sitting between them. The DNA of the CDR3 is TGTGCCAGCAGCCAAAAGGCGGGGGTGTGTGGCTACACCTTC. Residues: CASSQKAGVCGYTF.

The gene calls are TRBV12-3 or TRBV12-4 and TRBJ2-5, with D maybe TRBD2 (5 bases). This CDR3 is built from 12 residues. The V gene lost 8 bases and the J gene lost 3 bases, with 10 bases spanning the gap. The CDR3, as DNA: TGTGCCAGCGGGTGGGGAGAAGAGACCCAGTACTTC. Translation: CASGWGEETQYF.

The chain combines TRBV5-4 with TRBJ2-5; 12 nucleotides line up with TRBD2. CDR3 size: 16 residues. The germline CDR1 and CDR2 sequences are SGHNT and YYREEE (reference sequence). Trimming cost V 3 bases and J 4 bases; bases outside gene matches: 7. CDR3 nucleotides: TGTGCCAGCAGCTCAGTACTAGCGGGGGGTGGAGAGACCCAGTACTTC. It codes for CASSSVLAGGGETQYF.

CDR3 nucleotides: TGTGCCAGCTCTACAGGTTTTGGGGAGCTGTTTTTT. Translating it yields CASSTGFGELFF. The chain employs TRBV18 and TRBJ2-2, with D maybe TRBD1 (5 bases). V was pared by 6 bases and J by 8 bases, with 10 bases between. Germline CDR1 is KGHSH and CDR2 is LQKENI. This CDR3 has 12 residues.

This chain joins TRBV18 and TRBJ2-3, with TRBD2 as a possible D gene (5 bases). V lost 0 bases, J lost 2 bases, and 12 bases lay in between. This CDR3 is built from 16 residues. Germline V CDR1 and CDR2: KGHSH, LQKENI. This CDR3 reads CASSPPGSGNTDTQYF. The CDR3 DNA reads TGTGCCAGCTCACCACCGGGGAGCGGCAACACAGATACGCAGTATTTT.

CDR3 in DNA: TGTGCCAGCAGCCAACATAAACGGACTAGCGCAGATACGCAGTATTTT. The encoded protein is CASSQHKRTSADTQYF. The chain carries TRBV3-1 (or the pseudogene TRBV3-2) and TRBJ2-3; 9 nucleotides agree with TRBD2. The CDR3 totals 16 residues. V dropped 2 bases and J dropped 4; count of bases not matched to a gene: 7. The V gene's germline CDR1 is LGHDT and CDR2 YNNKEL (reference sequence).